This T cell receptor beta chain was sequenced during a study of T cell repertoires in cytomegalovirus infection. Study information: Both CMV infection and a matching HLA type were indicated by public TCR beta signatures. Study-wide points: Within the response measured ex vivo, HLA-C-restricted CMV-specific TCR beta clonotypes were dominant. Identification of carriers of CMV plus the relevant HLA was performed using cumulative public TCR beta family frequency.

TCRdb reprocessed the reads with MiXCR, giving one entry per CDR3 protein. Of hundreds of thousands of distinct CDR3 sequences in the sample, roughly a third were seen once. This clonotype appeared many times. What it binds is not known. The sequenced material came from PBMCs. This receptor was taken from a human donor in good health (CMV status not recorded). Some clones in this sample may be carry-over from other donors' samples.

The CDR3 region is CASSFGTATSGANVLTF. The CDR3 DNA follows: TGTGCCAGCAGTTTTGGGACAGCCACCTCTGGGGCCAACGTCCTGACTTTC. The chain employs TRBV27 and TRBJ2-6; 7 positions agree with TRBD1. The CDR3 spans 17 residues. Germline CDR1 and CDR2: MNHEY and SMNVEV (reference sequence). V gave up 3 bases and J gave up 0 bases; unmatched junction bases: 5. Based on the CDR3 plus reference TRBV27 and TRBJ2-6, the full variable domain is EAQVTQNPRYLITVTGKKLTVTCSQNMNHEYMSWYRQDPGLGLRQIYYSMNVEVTDKGDVPEGYKVSRKEKRNFPLILESPSPNQTSLYFCASSFGTATSGANVLTFGAGSRLTVL.